Sequencing of this TCR beta chain was carried out in a study of blood T cell repertoires in COVID-19. The CDR3 has 13 residues. Germline CDR1 is LNHDA and CDR2 is SQIVND (reference sequence). The V gene lost 0 bases and the J gene lost 3 bases, with 5 bases spanning the gap. Using immunoSEQ multiplex PCR, the repertoire was profiled, and TCRdb retains in-frame clones only, with some absent. The table has around 300,000 clones, roughly 89% seen once. Material for sequencing was peripheral blood. The chain links TRBV19 to TRBJ2-5; no firm D call. This receptor was obtained from a man aged 50 to 60 with acute or convalescent COVID-19. The CDR3 DNA reads TGTGCCAGTAGTATAGACCCAGAAGAGACCCAGTACTTC. Translating gives CASSIDPEETQYF.